Described below is a single T cell receptor beta chain sequence and its context. This record belongs to a study of control samples from healthy donors and cancer patients. V dropped 4 bases and J dropped 3 bases, with 10 bases sitting between them. CDR1 and CDR2 from the germline V gene are SGHNT and YENEEA. CDR3 size: 13 residues. Produced via immunoSEQ multiplex PCR; TCRdb's table is partial and in-frame only. The data contain roughly 58,000 clones, more than 75% of them seen just once; the ten biggest clones take up over 9.5%. The clonotype comes from a woman aged 60 to 75 with lung cancer. V and J are TRBV11-3 and TRBJ2-7; possibly TRBD2 for D (5 bases). Sequencing was done on a sample of PBMCs. The CDR3 protein is CASSSGILYEQYF. CDR3 sequence (DNA): TGTGCCAGCAGCTCCGGGATTCTCTACGAGCAGTACTTC. The full variable domain, completed using reference TRBV11-3 and TRBJ2-7, is EAGVVQSPRYKIIEKKQPVAFWCNPISGHNTLYWYLQNLGQGPELLIRYENEEAVDDSQLPKDRFSAERLKGVDSTLKIQPAELGDSAVYLCASSSGILYEQYFGPGTRLTVT.